This T cell receptor (beta chain) comes out of a study of regulatory T cells in long-lasting Graves disease. The CDR3 extends over 13 amino acids. V was cut by 4 bases and J by 9 bases, with 13 bases left in between. Per the germline V gene, CDR1 is LGHDT and CDR2 is YNNKEL (reference sequence). In this sample, this clonotype turned up many times. To make TCR beta libraries, researchers used iRepertoire HTBI primers and Arm-PCR of CDR3 regions. A single record per CDR3 protein comes from TCRdb applying MiXCR to the multiplex PCR reads. Of a few hundred thousand distinct CDR3 sequences listed, about 17% were seen once; the top ten hold 20% to 25%. Time point defined: newly diagnosed GD, antithyroid drugs for less than 3 months. Extracted PBMC RNA gave rise to the TCR library. These data also formed part of another study, on T cells in Graves' hyperthyroidism and ophthalmopathy. That report notes: The HTBI primer set served for first-round RT-PCR of the TCR CDR3.

Sequences were derived from peripheral blood mononuclear cells (PBMCs), sampled at new diagnosis, from a patient treated with antithyroid drugs. This clonotype was obtained from a woman aged 18 to 35 with Graves disease. This chain uses TRBV3-1 with TRBJ2-1; TRBD2 might be the D (6 bases). The CDR3 nucleotides read TGTGCCAGCAGCCTACTTACTAGCATTGAGCAGTTCTTC. It translates to CASSLLTSIEQFF.